These T cell receptor beta chains were read from a single sample in a study of cytomegalovirus exposure and HLA in healthy donors. TCRdb's copy holds only in-frame clones and misses some; the assay was immunoSEQ multiplex PCR. The sample carries some 190,000 clones, 76% recorded once. The sequenced sample consisted of PBMCs. All receptors come from a man aged 18 to 29 in good health and CMV-seronegative. The CDR3 runs from the conserved cysteine through the conserved F or W. A D gene is named only where the DNA matches it firmly. A clone size is listed for some rows: how often the clone was seen (once, few, many), or a class if it is expanded.

v_gene: TRBV11-2; d_gene: -; abundance: few; j_gene: TRBJ2-7; CDR3aa: CASSFARANYEQYF; CDR3nt: TGTGCCAGCAGCTTTGCGCGGGCGAACTACGAGCAGTACTTC
v_gene: TRBV9; d_gene: -; abundance: -; j_gene: TRBJ1-2; CDR3aa: CASSPTPTENYGYTF; CDR3nt: TGTGCCAGCAGCCCAACCCCGACAGAAAACTATGGCTACACCTTC
v_gene: TRBV28; d_gene: TRBD1; abundance: -; j_gene: TRBJ2-1; CDR3aa: CASSPFGKQGGGKAGSLNNEQFF; CDR3nt: TGTGCCAGCAGCCCATTTGGGAAACAGGGGGGTGGGAAGGCGGGGTCCCTCAACAATGAGCAGTTCTTC
v_gene: TRBV28; d_gene: TRBD2; abundance: -; j_gene: TRBJ2-1; CDR3aa: CASSSGTSGNNEQFF; CDR3nt: TGTGCCAGCAGTTCAGGGACTAGCGGCAACAATGAGCAGTTCTTC
v_gene: TRBV6-5; d_gene: -; abundance: few; j_gene: TRBJ1-1; CDR3aa: CASSPRGVTEAFF; CDR3nt: TGTGCCAGCAGTCCCAGGGGAGTTACTGAAGCTTTCTTT
v_gene: TRBV28; d_gene: -; abundance: -; j_gene: TRBJ1-5; CDR3aa: CASSSPTGTNQPQHF; CDR3nt: TGTGCCAGCAGTTCACCCACCGGGACAAATCAGCCCCAGCATTTT
v_gene: TRBV9; d_gene: TRBD2; abundance: -; j_gene: TRBJ2-5; CDR3aa: CASSVGWRGGETQYF; CDR3nt: TGTGCCAGCAGCGTAGGGTGGCGGGGGGGGGAGACCCAGTACTTC
v_gene: TRBV9; d_gene: -; abundance: -; j_gene: TRBJ2-7; CDR3aa: CASSVGVQGSYEQYF; CDR3nt: TGTGCCAGCAGCGTAGGGGTTCAGGGGTCCTACGAGCAGTACTTC
v_gene: TRBV4-1; d_gene: TRBD1; abundance: -; j_gene: TRBJ2-7; CDR3aa: CASSQFRGPTYEQYF; CDR3nt: TGCGCCAGCAGCCAGTTTAGGGGGCCGACCTACGAGCAGTACTTC
v_gene: TRBV7-9; d_gene: -; abundance: -; j_gene: TRBJ1-2; CDR3aa: CASTPTADYGYTF; CDR3nt: TGTGCCAGCACCCCGACGGCGGACTATGGCTACACCTTC
v_gene: TRBV7-9; d_gene: -; abundance: once; j_gene: TRBJ1-3; CDR3aa: CASSLQGGNTIYF; CDR3nt: TGTGCCAGCAGCTTGCAGGGTGGAAACACCATATATTTT
v_gene: TRBV20-1; d_gene: -; abundance: once; j_gene: TRBJ1-1; CDR3aa: CSSKRNPLAFF; CDR3nt: TGCAGTAGTAAGAGAAATCCCCTTGCTTTCTTT
v_gene: TRBV4-1; d_gene: TRBD2; abundance: -; j_gene: TRBJ2-3; CDR3aa: CASSRPGLAGADTQYF; CDR3nt: TGCGCCAGCAGCCGACCGGGACTAGCGGGAGCTGATACGCAGTATTTT
v_gene: TRBV10-3; d_gene: -; abundance: few; j_gene: TRBJ1-1; CDR3aa: CAARTSMNTEAFF; CDR3nt: TGTGCCGCCCGGACAAGTATGAACACTGAAGCTTTCTTT
v_gene: TRBV30; d_gene: -; abundance: few; j_gene: TRBJ1-2; CDR3aa: CAWSPRTDYGYTF; CDR3nt: TGTGCCTGGAGCCCACGGACTGACTATGGCTACACCTTC
v_gene: TRBV27; d_gene: -; abundance: -; j_gene: TRBJ1-4; CDR3aa: CASSFRNEKLFF; CDR3nt: TGTGCCAGCAGTTTTAGAAATGAAAAACTGTTTTTT
v_gene: TRBV6-1; d_gene: TRBD1; abundance: -; j_gene: TRBJ2-5; CDR3aa: CASSEAYSQGPQETQYF; CDR3nt: TGTGCCAGCAGTGAAGCCTATTCACAGGGGCCGCAAGAGACCCAGTACTTC
v_gene: TRBV27; d_gene: TRBD2; abundance: -; j_gene: TRBJ2-2; CDR3aa: CASSLYSWGTGGAGELFF; CDR3nt: TGTGCCAGCAGTTTATACTCTTGGGGGACGGGGGGGGCCGGGGAGCTGTTTTTT
v_gene: TRBV9; d_gene: TRBD1; abundance: -; j_gene: TRBJ2-2; CDR3aa: CASKNSDRGVNTGELFF; CDR3nt: TGTGCCAGCAAAAACTCCGACAGGGGGGTCAACACCGGGGAGCTGTTTTTT
v_gene: TRBV11-3; d_gene: TRBD1; abundance: -; j_gene: TRBJ2-5; CDR3aa: CASSAGADRGFETQYF; CDR3nt: TGTGCCAGCAGCGCAGGCGCGGACAGGGGATTTGAGACCCAGTACTTC
v_gene: TRBV5-1; d_gene: TRBD1; abundance: -; j_gene: TRBJ1-4; CDR3aa: CASSPGMGQGIEKLFF; CDR3nt: TGCGCCAGCAGCCCTGGGATGGGACAGGGGATTGAAAAACTGTTTTTT
v_gene: TRBV6-5; d_gene: TRBD2; abundance: -; j_gene: TRBJ2-7; CDR3aa: CGNGGGTGEQYF; CDR3nt: TGTGGCAACGGGGGGGGAACGGGGGAGCAGTACTTC
v_gene: TRBV7-3; d_gene: TRBD1; abundance: few; j_gene: TRBJ1-2; CDR3aa: CASSLDRGREFNYGYTF; CDR3nt: TGTGCCAGCAGCTTAGACAGGGGGCGAGAGTTTAACTATGGCTACACCTTC
v_gene: TRBV28; d_gene: -; abundance: -; j_gene: TRBJ2-1; CDR3aa: CASSPQTPGPEQFF; CDR3nt: TGTGCCAGCAGTCCCCAGACACCTGGCCCTGAGCAGTTCTTC
v_gene: TRBV19; d_gene: -; abundance: -; j_gene: TRBJ1-2; CDR3aa: CASSTLPPDGYTF; CDR3nt: TGTGCCAGTAGTACGTTACCCCCGGATGGCTACACCTTC
v_gene: TRBV14; d_gene: -; abundance: -; j_gene: TRBJ1-4; CDR3aa: CASSQDAHLREKLFF; CDR3nt: TGTGCCAGCAGCCAAGATGCGCATCTGCGGGAAAAACTGTTTTTT
v_gene: TRBV6-5; d_gene: TRBD2; abundance: -; j_gene: TRBJ2-4; CDR3aa: CASSYSSSGARSIQYF; CDR3nt: TGTGCCAGCAGTTACTCGTCTAGCGGGGCACGTAGCATTCAGTACTTC
v_gene: TRBV10-3; d_gene: TRBD2; abundance: -; j_gene: TRBJ2-3; CDR3aa: CAISELAGGPSDTQYF; CDR3nt: TGTGCCATCAGTGAACTAGCGGGAGGGCCCTCGGATACGCAGTATTTT
v_gene: TRBV30; d_gene: -; abundance: -; j_gene: TRBJ2-2; CDR3aa: CAWNRNTGELFF; CDR3nt: TGTGCCTGGAACAGGAACACCGGGGAGCTGTTTTTT
v_gene: TRBV4-1; d_gene: -; abundance: -; j_gene: TRBJ1-5; CDR3aa: CASSPDWGLNQPQHF; CDR3nt: TGCGCCAGCAGCCCGGATTGGGGACTCAATCAGCCCCAGCATTTT
v_gene: TRBV28; d_gene: -; abundance: -; j_gene: TRBJ2-5; CDR3aa: CASSLGRLETQYF; CDR3nt: TGTGCCAGCAGTTTGGGGCGGTTGGAGACCCAGTACTTC
v_gene: TRBV7-3; d_gene: -; abundance: -; j_gene: TRBJ1-1; CDR3aa: CASSLKGKNTEAFF; CDR3nt: TGTGCCAGCAGCTTGAAGGGGAAGAACACTGAAGCTTTCTTT
v_gene: TRBV28; d_gene: TRBD1; abundance: -; j_gene: TRBJ2-7; CDR3aa: CASSSSAGTGVTYEQYF; CDR3nt: TGTGCCAGCAGTTCGTCGGCCGGGACAGGGGTGACCTACGAGCAGTACTTC
v_gene: TRBV6-5; d_gene: TRBD2; abundance: -; j_gene: TRBJ2-5; CDR3aa: CASSYSGTSAQETQYF; CDR3nt: TGTGCCAGCAGTTACTCCGGGACTAGCGCCCAAGAGACCCAGTACTTC
v_gene: TRBV27; d_gene: -; abundance: -; j_gene: TRBJ1-5; CDR3aa: CASSPDRRNQPQHF; CDR3nt: TGTGCCAGCAGCCCAGATCGCCGCAATCAGCCCCAGCATTTT
v_gene: TRBV7-9; d_gene: TRBD2; abundance: -; j_gene: TRBJ2-1; CDR3aa: CASSSHLASGSGNEQFF; CDR3nt: TGTGCCAGCAGCTCCCATTTGGCTAGCGGGAGCGGTAATGAGCAGTTCTTC
v_gene: TRBV2; d_gene: -; abundance: -; j_gene: TRBJ2-1; CDR3aa: CASSSSASSYNEQFF; CDR3nt: TGTGCCAGCAGTAGTAGCGCTAGCTCCTACAATGAGCAGTTCTTC
v_gene: TRBV29-1; d_gene: -; abundance: -; j_gene: TRBJ1-1; CDR3aa: CSVAGLMNTEAFF; CDR3nt: TGCAGCGTCGCGGGACTCATGAACACTGAAGCTTTCTTT
v_gene: TRBV7-2; d_gene: TRBD2; abundance: once; j_gene: TRBJ2-1; CDR3aa: CASSLAIGASGSYNEQFF; CDR3nt: TGTGCCAGCAGCTTAGCAATCGGGGCTAGCGGATCCTACAATGAGCAGTTCTTC
v_gene: TRBV11-2; d_gene: -; abundance: -; j_gene: TRBJ2-1; CDR3aa: CASSSLHEQFF; CDR3nt: TGTGCCAGCAGCTCCCTCCATGAGCAGTTCTTC
v_gene: TRBV18; d_gene: -; abundance: few; j_gene: TRBJ2-7; CDR3aa: CASSPRGSDTYEQYF; CDR3nt: TGTGCCAGCTCACCAAGAGGGAGCGATACGTACGAGCAGTACTTC